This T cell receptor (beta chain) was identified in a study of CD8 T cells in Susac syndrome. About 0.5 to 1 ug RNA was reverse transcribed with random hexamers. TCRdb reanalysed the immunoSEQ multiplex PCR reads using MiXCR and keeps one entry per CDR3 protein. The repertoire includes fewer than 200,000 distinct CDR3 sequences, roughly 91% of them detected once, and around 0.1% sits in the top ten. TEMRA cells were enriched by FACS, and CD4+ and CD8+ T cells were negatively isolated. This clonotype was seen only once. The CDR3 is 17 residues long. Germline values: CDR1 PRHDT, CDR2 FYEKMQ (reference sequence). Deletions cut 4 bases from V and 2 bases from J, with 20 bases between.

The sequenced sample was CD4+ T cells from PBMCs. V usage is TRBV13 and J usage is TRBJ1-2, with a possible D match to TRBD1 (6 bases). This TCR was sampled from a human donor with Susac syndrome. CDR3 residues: CASSSRAPDRRNYGYTF. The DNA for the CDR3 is TGTGCCAGCAGCTCAAGGGCTCCCGACAGGAGAAACTATGGCTACACCTTC.